The 21 T cell receptor beta chains in this list originate from one sample, sequenced in a study of cytomegalovirus exposure and HLA in healthy donors. The repertoire was sequenced with immunoSEQ multiplex PCR; TCRdb's copy has only in-frame clones and lacks some. This table has fewer than 95,000 clones, roughly 83% appearing once. Specimen: PBMCs. Source of these receptors: a woman under 30 in good health and CMV-seropositive.

V usage is TRBV7-3 and J usage is TRBJ2-3, with a possible D match to TRBD2 (6 bases). Germline V gives CDR1 SGHTA, CDR2 FQGTGA. Trimming stripped 1 base from V and 13 bases from J, with 18 bases between. The CDR3 is 14 amino acids. The CDR3 is CASSLSPSRLGKYF. The DNA of the CDR3 is TGTGCCAGCAGCTTAAGCCCCTCGAGACTAGGGAAGTATTTT.

This chain links TRBV5-1 with TRBJ1-2, with D possibly matching TRBD1 (5 bases). Germline V CDR1 and CDR2: SGHRS, YFSETQ. The CDR3 has 16 amino acids. The ends were cut back, 4 bases at V and 6 bases at J, with 22 bases in the middle. This CDR3 is CASSPEPYRTTHGYTF. In DNA form, the CDR3 reads TGCGCCAGCAGCCCGGAGCCGTACAGGACTACGCATGGCTACACCTTC. Drawing the rest from reference TRBV5-1 and TRBJ1-2, the complete variable domain is KAGVTQTPRYLIKTRGQQVTLSCSPISGHRSVSWYQQTPGQGLQFLFEYFSETQRNKGNFPGRFSGRQFSNSRSEMNVSTLELGDSALYLCASSPEPYRTTHGYTFGSGTRLTVV.

In its sample, this clone was seen a few times. CDR3 region: CASSLLGFEAFF. In DNA, the CDR3 is TGTGCCAGCAGTTTGTTGGGCTTCGAAGCTTTCTTT. This chain joins TRBV28 and TRBJ1-1; D ambiguous. Germline CDR1 and CDR2: MDHEN and SYDVKM. The length of the CDR3 is 12 residues. The V and J ends lost 3 bases and 8 bases respectively, with 10 bases between them.

The V call is TRBV29-1, the J call TRBJ2-4; 8 positions agree with TRBD1. After removal of 6 bases from V and 6 bases from J, the junction contained 10 bases not matched to a gene. Germline CDR1 SQVTM, CDR2 ANQGSEA. The CDR3 spans 14 residues. The CDR3 is CSVDPGQGGNIQYF. In nucleotides, the CDR3 is TGCAGCGTAGATCCCGGACAGGGTGGAAACATTCAGTACTTC.

The gene calls are TRBV4-2 and TRBJ2-1; 10 nucleotides align to TRBD1. Per germline, CDR1 LGHNA and CDR2 YNFKEQ. V lost 4 bases, J lost 3 bases, and 3 bases stayed unmatched. This CDR3 contains 15 residues. This CDR3 reads CASSRGQGDYNEQFF. As DNA, the CDR3 is TGTGCCAGCAGCCGAGGACAGGGGGACTACAATGAGCAGTTCTTC.

DNA of the CDR3: TGCGCCAGCCATGCGGGGACTGGGGCCAACGTCCTGACTTTC. Residues: CASHAGTGANVLTF. The rearrangement links TRBV5-1 to TRBJ2-6; the D gene is possibly TRBD2 (6 bases). V was cut by 7 bases and J by 2 bases, with 10 bases left in between. In germline, CDR1 is SGHRS, CDR2 YFSETQ. This CDR3 region has 14 residues.

The chain couples TRBV6-1 to TRBJ1-2; TRBD1 might be the D (5 bases). This CDR3 is 15 amino acids long. V was pared by 5 bases and J by 5 bases, with 18 bases between. The germline CDR1 and CDR2 sequences are MNHNS and SASEGT. DNA for the CDR3: TGTGCCAGCAGTTCCGGGACTTCTCCTATGTATGGCTACACCTTC. Protein sequence: CASSSGTSPMYGYTF.

The rearrangement links TRBV11-2 to TRBJ2-7, with D uncertain. The V end was cut by 1 base, the J end by 2 bases, with 6 bases between. Germline CDR1 reads SGHAT; CDR2 reads FQNNGV. This CDR3 spans 13 amino acids. The CDR3 region has the DNA TGTGCCAGCAGCTTAGCACAGACCTACGAGCAGTACTTC. It translates to CASSLAQTYEQYF.

The chain combines TRBV9 with TRBJ2-1, with 10 positions matching TRBD2. Losses at the gene ends were 4 bases for V and 9 bases for J; bases not matched to a gene: 22. The CDR3 totals 19 residues. The germline gives CDR1 SGDLS, CDR2 YYNGEE. The CDR3 here is CASSHRSATSGVPRGEQFF. The CDR3 DNA is TGTGCCAGCAGCCATAGGAGTGCAACTAGCGGGGTACCCAGAGGTGAGCAGTTCTTC.

The chain employs TRBV28 and TRBJ2-2; maybe TRBD2 (6 bases). Germline loops: CDR1 MDHEN, CDR2 SYDVKM. The CDR3 consists of 14 residues. V was shortened by 8 bases and J by 1 base, with 11 bases between the two germline ends. CDR3 sequence (DNA): TGTGCCAGCCTGCACGGGGGGAACACCGGGGAGCTGTTTTTT. It specifies CASLHGGNTGELFF.

In DNA, the CDR3 is TGCGCCAGCAGCCCGGGACAGGGGGATCAGCCCCAGCATTTT. It encodes CASSPGQGDQPQHF. J is TRBJ1-5 and V is TRBV5-1, with 11 bases lining up with TRBD1. The CDR3 spans 14 residues. V shed 4 bases, J shed 5 bases, and the junction held 2 bases outside the gene matches. From germline, CDR1 is SGHRS and CDR2 YFSETQ. Supplemented by reference TRBV5-1 and TRBJ1-5, the full variable domain reads KAGVTQTPRYLIKTRGQQVTLSCSPISGHRSVSWYQQTPGQGLQFLFEYFSETQRNKGNFPGRFSGRQFSNSRSEMNVSTLELGDSALYLCASSPGQGDQPQHFGDGTRLSIL.

In its sample, this clone was seen once. In DNA, the CDR3 is TGTGCCAGCAGTGGCAGGGCGGGGGGGCAATACGAGCAGTACTTC. Protein: CASSGRAGGQYEQYF. The chain is built from TRBV7-2 and TRBJ2-7; 9 bases are shared with TRBD2. V was pared by 6 bases and J by 4 bases, with 10 bases of the junction left unmatched. CDR1 is SGHTA, CDR2 FQGNSA, per germline. The CDR3 is 15 residues long. The full variable domain, rest sourced from reference TRBV7-2 and TRBJ2-7, is GAGVSQSPSNKVTEKGKDVELRCDPISGHTALYWYRQSLGQGLEFLIYFQGNSAPDKSGLPSDRFSAERTGGSVSTLTIQRTQQEDSAVYLCASSGRAGGQYEQYFGPGTRLTVT.

The chain couples TRBV4-2 to TRBJ2-2, with 11 bases fitting TRBD2. Germline assignment: CDR1 LGHNA and CDR2 YNFKEQ. Trimming cost V 1 base and J 6 bases; bases outside gene matches: 7. This CDR3 has 17 amino acids. The CDR3 bases are TGTGCCAGCAGCCAAGTTATTAGCGGGGGGGCTGCCGGGGAGCTGTTTTTT. It is translated as CASSQVISGGAAGELFF.

V gene TRBV5-1 combines with J gene TRBJ1-5, with a tentative D call TRBD1 (5 bases). Germline CDR1 is SGHRS and CDR2 is YFSETQ. Trimming took off 1 base at V and 5 bases at J, with 10 bases between the two ends. The CDR3 is 14 residues long. The CDR3 bases are TGCGCCAGCAGCTTGCGGGGGGTTGATCAGCCCCAGCATTTT. This codes for CASSLRGVDQPQHF.

The J gene is TRBJ2-3, the V gene TRBV4-2; 12 positions match TRBD2. CDR3 size: 18 residues. Trimming at V came to 3 bases and at J to 5 bases, leaving 12 bases not matched to a gene. CDR1 is LGHNA and CDR2 is YNFKEQ in the germline V gene. The CDR3 DNA follows: TGTGCCAGCAGCCAGCGGGCCCCTAGCGGGGGGGCCGGAGATACGCAGTATTTT. Its translation: CASSQRAPSGGAGDTQYF.

The CDR3 spells CSVERFDSRATEQYF. CDR3 sequence (DNA): TGCAGCGTTGAGAGATTTGACAGCCGGGCTACGGAGCAGTACTTC. The rearrangement joins TRBV29-1 to TRBJ2-7; the D gene is possibly TRBD1 (5 bases). The germline CDR1 and CDR2 sequences are SQVTM and ANQGSEA. V was shortened by 3 bases and J by 7 bases, with 22 bases between the two germline ends. The CDR3 has 15 residues.

The chain has TRBV7-9 and TRBJ1-5; TRBD1 is a possible D gene (6 bases). Germline CDR1 reads SEHNR; CDR2 reads FQNEAQ (reference sequence). There are 17 residues in the CDR3. V gave up 5 bases and J gave up 2 bases, with 19 bases separating them. The CDR3 bases are TGTGCCAGCAGCCGCTCCAACCAGGGGACGGGCAATCAGCCCCAGCATTTT. Its translation: CASSRSNQGTGNQPQHF.

This sequence joins TRBV5-1 and TRBJ2-5, with TRBD2 as a possible D gene (7 bases). The CDR3 has 15 residues. Trimming pared 0 bases from V and 0 bases from J, leaving 9 bases between. The V gene's germline CDR1 is SGHRS and CDR2 YFSETQ. CDR3 nucleotide sequence: TGCGCCAGCAGCTTGGAGGGGGGGTACCAAGAGACCCAGTACTTC. It translates to CASSLEGGYQETQYF. Variable domain in full (rest from reference TRBV5-1 and TRBJ2-5): KAGVTQTPRYLIKTRGQQVTLSCSPISGHRSVSWYQQTPGQGLQFLFEYFSETQRNKGNFPGRFSGRQFSNSRSEMNVSTLELGDSALYLCASSLEGGYQETQYFGPGTRLLVL.

The rearrangement uses TRBV19 and TRBJ2-1; 7 bases align to TRBD1. The germline gives CDR1 LNHDA, CDR2 SQIVND (reference sequence). V lost 4 bases and J lost 5; bases outside the gene matches: 11. This CDR3 has 16 amino acids. CDR3 coding DNA: TGTGCCAGTAGTACCCCCCGGGACAGAGAGAACAATGAGCAGTTCTTC. Its protein is CASSTPRDRENNEQFF.

This chain joins TRBV19 and TRBJ1-1; TRBD1 aligns across 10 bases. Germline-derived CDR1 and CDR2 are LNHDA and SQIVND (reference sequence). This CDR3 comprises 15 residues. Trimming cost V 7 bases and J 5 bases; bases outside gene matches: 10. The CDR3 DNA reads as TGTGCCAGTACCATTGCCGGGACAGGGGAAACTGAAGCTTTCTTT. The encoded protein is CASTIAGTGETEAFF.

The chain has TRBV6-1 and TRBJ1-4; D unresolved. The CDR3 extends over 16 amino acids. Between the trimmed V and J ends, which lost 1 base and 8 bases, there was a span of 17 bases. Germline-derived CDR1 and CDR2 are MNHNS and SASEGT. In DNA, the CDR3 is TGTGCCAGCAGTGAAGTTGGCCGTGAGGTATTAGAAAAACTGTTTTTT. Protein sequence: CASSEVGREVLEKLFF.